This TCR beta chain was sequenced in a study of blood T cell repertoires in COVID-19. Whole-study context: Acute and convalescent COVID-19 samples came from the United States, Italy and Spain. Sources were T cells, B-cell-depleted T cells, or PBMCs; the material itself was cDNA or gDNA.

V gave up 5 bases and J gave up 0 bases; unmatched junction bases: 6. The CDR3 covers 18 residues. The germline gives CDR1 SGHAT, CDR2 FQNNGV. Original analysis: Estimation of nucleated cell counts was performed using reference gene primer amplification. Data came from immunoSEQ multiplex PCR; TCRdb stores just in-frame clones and leaves some out. V, J and clone size are taken as reported in that table, and D and trimming were inferred from the DNA itself. This sample has approximately 80,000 clones, with about 76% found just once. This chain links TRBV11-2 with TRBJ2-5; 16 bases are shared with TRBD2. The sequencing input was peripheral blood. The source is a man of 80 years or more with acute or convalescent COVID-19. The CDR3 DNA is TGTGCCAGCAGCCCCGGGACTAGCGGGAGGGCCAACCAAGAGACCCAGTACTTC. Translated, it gives CASSPGTSGRANQETQYF.